The following is a T cell receptor (beta chain) sequence with its context. Its specificity is unknown. The data originate from a study of T cell responses to AZD1222 COVID-19 vaccine. Study summary: Samples with a second dose at about 4 or about 12 weeks were pooled together.

Findings and caveats of the study: Spike-specific TCR breadth and depth grew following two AZD1222 doses. It should be noted that donors were predominantly white British and more often female, and clonal diversity was possibly underestimated. Only six individuals given AZD1222 were seropositive at baseline.

The table came from immunoSEQ multiplex PCR; TCRdb's copy has only in-frame clones and leaves some out. In the table there are about 130,000 clones, under 95% of which are singletons. The TCR originated in an adult in good health. This sample comprised peripheral blood, obtained on day 0 of AZD1222 vaccination.

The CDR3 region is CASSRRGDPGNTIYF. For the CDR3, the DNA is TGTGCCAGCAGCCGCAGGGGTGACCCTGGAAACACCATATATTTT. The J gene is TRBJ1-3, the V gene TRBV3-1 (or the pseudogene TRBV3-2), with D perhaps TRBD1 (6 bases). The CDR3 has 15 residues. V shed 4 bases and J shed 2 bases, with 12 bases lying between them. Per the germline V gene, CDR1 is LGHDT and CDR2 is YNNKEL (reference sequence).